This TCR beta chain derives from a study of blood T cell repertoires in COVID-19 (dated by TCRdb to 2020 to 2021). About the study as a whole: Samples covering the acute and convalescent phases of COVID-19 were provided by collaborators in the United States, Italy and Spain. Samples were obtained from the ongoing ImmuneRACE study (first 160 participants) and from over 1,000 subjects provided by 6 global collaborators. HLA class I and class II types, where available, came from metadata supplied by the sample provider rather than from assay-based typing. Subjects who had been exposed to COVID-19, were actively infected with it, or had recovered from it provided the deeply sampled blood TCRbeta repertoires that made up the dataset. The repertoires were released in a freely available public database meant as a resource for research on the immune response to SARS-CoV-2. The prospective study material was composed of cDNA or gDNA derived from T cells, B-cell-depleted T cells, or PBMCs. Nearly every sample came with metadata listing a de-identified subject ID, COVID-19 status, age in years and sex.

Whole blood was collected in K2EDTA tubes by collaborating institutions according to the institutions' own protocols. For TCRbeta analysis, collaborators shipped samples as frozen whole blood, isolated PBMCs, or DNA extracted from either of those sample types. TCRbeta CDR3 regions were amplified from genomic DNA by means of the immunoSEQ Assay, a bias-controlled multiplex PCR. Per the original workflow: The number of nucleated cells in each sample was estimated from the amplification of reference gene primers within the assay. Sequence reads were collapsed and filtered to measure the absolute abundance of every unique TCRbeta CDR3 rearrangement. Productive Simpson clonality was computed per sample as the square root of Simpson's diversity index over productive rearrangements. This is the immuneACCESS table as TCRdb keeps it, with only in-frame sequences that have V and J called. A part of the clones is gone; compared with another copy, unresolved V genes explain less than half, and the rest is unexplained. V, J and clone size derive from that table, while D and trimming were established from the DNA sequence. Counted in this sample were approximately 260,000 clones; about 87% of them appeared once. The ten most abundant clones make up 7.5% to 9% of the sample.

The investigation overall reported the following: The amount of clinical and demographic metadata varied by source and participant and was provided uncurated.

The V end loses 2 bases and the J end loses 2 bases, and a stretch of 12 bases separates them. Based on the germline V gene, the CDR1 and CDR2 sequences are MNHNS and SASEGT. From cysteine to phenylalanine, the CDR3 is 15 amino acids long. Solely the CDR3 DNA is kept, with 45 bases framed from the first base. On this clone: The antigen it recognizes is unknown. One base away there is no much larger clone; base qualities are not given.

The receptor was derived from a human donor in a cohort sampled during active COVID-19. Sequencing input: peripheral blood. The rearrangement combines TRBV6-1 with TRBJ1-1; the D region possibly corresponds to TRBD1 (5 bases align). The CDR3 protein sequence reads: CASSEPGRPNTEAFF. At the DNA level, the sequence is TGTGCCAGCAGTGAACCAGGGCGACCTAACACTGAAGCTTTCTTT.